Below are 26 T cell receptor beta chains sequenced from a single sample in a study of T cell responses to AZD1222 COVID-19 vaccine. Sequenced by immunoSEQ multiplex PCR; TCRdb stores in-frame clones only, minus some. The data show about 110,000 clones, approximately 86% seen once. The source material was peripheral blood, sampled on day 0 of AZD1222 vaccination. All receptors derive from an adult in good health.

The rearrangement joins TRBV11-2 to TRBJ2-2; weak D call: TRBD1 (6 bases). Germline V gene sequence: CDR1 SGHAT, CDR2 FQNNGV. Trimming removed 1 base from V and 1 base from J, with 13 bases in between. The CDR3 contains 17 residues. CDR3: CASSLGRGNMNTGELFF. The CDR3 DNA reads as TGTGCCAGCAGCTTAGGCAGGGGAAATATGAACACCGGGGAGCTGTTTTTT.

The genes are TRBV25-1 and TRBJ2-7; TRBD2 agrees at 8 bases. This CDR3 comprises 14 residues. The germline CDR1 and CDR2 sequences are MGHDK and SYGVNS. The ends lost 6 bases at V and 3 bases at J; junction bases unmatched: 7. The CDR3 DNA reads as TGTGCCAGCAGCCCAGCGGGGGTTCTCTACGAGCAGTACTTC. This sequence encodes CASSPAGVLYEQYF.

The V gene is TRBV11-2, the J gene TRBJ1-2, with D possibly TRBD1 on 6 matching bases. V shed 1 base and J shed 2 bases, with 14 bases lying between them. The CDR3 totals 16 residues. Germline CDR1 is SGHAT and CDR2 is FQNNGV. The CDR3 bases are TGTGCCAGCAGCTTAGGGGGTCAGGGGTACAACTATGGCTACACCTTC. It is translated as CASSLGGQGYNYGYTF.

The chain is built from TRBV7-9 and TRBJ2-5; TRBD1 matches at 9 bases. The V and J ends lost 5 bases and 4 bases, in that order; junction bases with no gene match: 8. The germline gives CDR1 SEHNR, CDR2 FQNEAQ (reference sequence). CDR3 length equals 15 residues. The CDR3 loop is CASSDDRGIRETQYF. The CDR3 bases are TGTGCCAGCAGCGACGACAGGGGGATTCGAGAGACCCAGTACTTC.

The rearrangement uses TRBV18 and TRBJ2-3; 7 bases fit TRBD1. The junction had 3 bases not matched to a gene; V was cut back by 3 bases and J by 0 bases. CDR1 and CDR2 from the germline V gene are KGHSH and LQKENI. The CDR3 is 15 amino acids. The CDR3 coding sequence is TGTGCCAGCTCACCCGGGACAGCTAGCACAGATACGCAGTATTTT. Protein sequence: CASSPGTASTDTQYF.

The rearrangement joins TRBV19 to TRBJ1-1; TRBD1 agrees at 7 bases. CDR3 length: 14 residues. Germline V gene lookup returns CDR1 LNHDA and CDR2 SQIVND (reference sequence). Losses at the gene ends were 3 bases for V and 7 bases for J; bases not matched to a gene: 8. In nucleotides, the CDR3 is TGTGCCAGTAGTATTTTGGGTTACAGGGGTGAAGCTTTCTTT. Protein sequence: CASSILGYRGEAFF.

Points on this clone: Other nucleotide sequences in the sample specify the same CDR3. The chain links TRBV7-2 to TRBJ1-4; 7 nucleotides match TRBD1. V lost 5 bases and J lost 7; bases outside the gene matches: 7. The CDR3 has 14 amino acids. The germline gives CDR1 SGHTA, CDR2 FQGNSA. The CDR3 DNA reads as TGTGCCAGCAGCCGCGCGGCAGGGGGTGAAAAACTGTTTTTT. Protein: CASSRAAGGEKLFF.

The chain carries TRBV28 and TRBJ2-1; 8 nucleotides agree with TRBD1. The ends lost 7 bases at V and 5 bases at J; junction bases unmatched: 10. This CDR3 comprises 15 residues. Germline V gene lookup returns CDR1 MDHEN and CDR2 SYDVKM. In DNA, the CDR3 is TGTGCCAGCACTCACCAAACAGGGGGGAACAATGAGCAGTTCTTC. Amino acid sequence: CASTHQTGGNNEQFF.

The chain joins TRBV11-3 to TRBJ1-1; D uncertain. Trimming cost V 1 base and J 11 bases, with 11 bases left between them. Germline values: CDR1 SGHNT, CDR2 YENEEA. This CDR3 has 12 residues. The CDR3 region is CASSLAGFSAFF. In DNA, the CDR3 is TGTGCCAGCAGCTTAGCCGGGTTTAGCGCTTTCTTT.

J is TRBJ1-1 and V is TRBV11-3; 8 bases agree with TRBD1. This CDR3 region has 14 residues. Per the germline V gene, CDR1 is SGHNT and CDR2 is YENEEA. Trimming cost V 5 bases and J 5 bases; bases outside gene matches: 7. The CDR3 region is CASSLPDRDTEAFF. CDR3 nucleotides: TGTGCCAGCAGCCTCCCGGACAGGGATACTGAAGCTTTCTTT.

This clone has only a few counts. This chain joins TRBV28 and TRBJ1-3; 9 bases line up with TRBD1. The CDR3 runs to 17 residues. Germline-derived CDR1 and CDR2 are MDHEN and SYDVKM. The V and J ends lost 2 bases and 0 bases, in that order; junction bases with no gene match: 5. The CDR3 nucleotides are TGTGCCAGCAGTTTAGGATTGACAGGGGGCTCTGGAAACACCATATATTTT. Its translation: CASSLGLTGGSGNTIYF.

The rearrangement links TRBV7-2 to TRBJ2-7; D remains unclear. Deletions cut 2 bases from V and 0 bases from J, with 5 bases between. There are 13 residues in the CDR3. Germline V CDR1 and CDR2: SGHTA, FQGNSA. The CDR3 DNA follows: TGTGCCAGCAGCTTACCGAGCTCCTACGAGCAGTACTTC. It specifies CASSLPSSYEQYF.

This clone was recorded a few times. The chain combines TRBV6-5 with TRBJ1-3, with no clear D. V dropped 6 bases and J dropped 4 bases, with 10 bases sitting between them. Germline V gene data show CDR1 as MNHEY and CDR2 as SVGAGI. This CDR3 spans 13 amino acids. CDR3 sequence (DNA): TGTGCCAGCAGCTTCCAGCCCGGAAACACCATATATTTT. Translating it yields CASSFQPGNTIYF.

This chain's CDR3 is CASSPDRVRGYTF. DNA for the CDR3: TGTGCCAGCAGCCCGGACAGGGTTCGTGGCTACACCTTC. The rearrangement uses TRBV11-3 and TRBJ1-2, with 8 positions matching TRBD1. Losses at the gene ends were 5 bases for V and 7 bases for J; bases not matched to a gene: 6. Germline values: CDR1 SGHNT, CDR2 YENEEA. The CDR3 spans 13 residues.

This clone came up many times. The genes are TRBV27 and TRBJ2-5; the D is unclear. The germline V gene has CDR1 MNHEY and CDR2 SMNVEV (reference sequence). The CDR3 sequence is 13 residues long. V was shortened by 4 bases and J by 9 bases, with 15 bases between the two germline ends. The CDR3 DNA follows: TGTGCCAGCAGTTCAGGCAGAGCCCGGGCCCAGTACTTC. Its translation: CASSSGRARAQYF.

Comments on this clone: This same CDR3 is encoded by further DNA sequences in the sample. The V gene is TRBV4-2, the J gene TRBJ1-1; D call uncertain. The CDR3 sequence is 13 residues long. CDR1 and CDR2 from the germline V gene are LGHNA and YNFKEQ. V lost 1 base and J 1 base, leaving 4 bases between the germline ends. As DNA, the CDR3 is TGTGCCAGCAGCCAAGGTCAGAACACTGAAGCTTTCTTT. This encodes CASSQGQNTEAFF.

This chain's CDR3 is CASSWGQGAGYTF. The CDR3 DNA sequence: TGTGCCAGCAGTTGGGGACAGGGGGCCGGCTACACCTTC. The chain uses TRBV12-3 or TRBV12-4 and TRBJ1-2, with TRBD1 matching over 12 bases. The CDR3 totals 13 residues. J was trimmed by 8 bases and V by 4 bases; bases with no gene match: 2.

The CDR3 is CASSLTGLTNEKLFF. The CDR3 DNA reads as TGTGCCAGCAGCTTAACGGGTCTTACCAATGAAAAACTGTTTTTT. The V gene is TRBV7-3, the J gene TRBJ1-4; D is uncertain. The CDR3 length is 15 residues. Between the trimmed V and J ends, which lost 0 bases and 5 bases, there was a span of 10 bases. Germline V lookup: CDR1 SGHTA, CDR2 FQGTGA.

The V gene is TRBV16, the J gene TRBJ1-5; no definite D call. Trimming removed 4 bases from V and 10 bases from J, with 20 bases in between. This CDR3 is 15 amino acids long. Germline loops: CDR1 KGHSY, CDR2 FQNENV. Here the CDR3 reads CASSRLGPPSGPQHF. CDR3 DNA sequence: TGTGCCAGCAGCCGCCTAGGGCCCCCTTCCGGTCCCCAGCATTTT.

V and J are TRBV28 and TRBJ2-2; D may be TRBD1 (6 bases). The CDR3 is 14 amino acids. Trimming left V 8 bases short and J 9 bases short, with 19 bases between. CDR1 and CDR2 from the germline V gene are MDHEN and SYDVKM. CDR3 protein: CASGSGTRRRELFF. CDR3 coding DNA: TGTGCCAGCGGATCCGGGACACGAAGAAGGGAGCTGTTTTTT.

V gene TRBV19 combines with J gene TRBJ2-7, with 9 bases identical to TRBD1. V shed 2 bases, J shed 5 bases, and the junction held 10 bases outside the gene matches. Germline loops: CDR1 LNHDA, CDR2 SQIVND (reference sequence). The CDR3 is made up of 16 amino acids. This chain's CDR3 is CASSIMGGQGFDEQYF. CDR3 nucleotide sequence: TGTGCCAGTAGTATAATGGGGGGACAGGGATTTGACGAGCAGTACTTC.

The rearrangement links TRBV15 to TRBJ1-6, with D uncertain. CDR3 size: 14 residues. The V end lost 3 bases, the J end lost 8 bases, and 11 bases lay between the germline ends. Germline CDR1 is LNHNV and CDR2 is YYDKDF (reference sequence). The CDR3 nucleotides are TGTGCCACCAGCAGGTTAGGTTGGGATTCACCCCTCCACTTT. Its translation: CATSRLGWDSPLHF.

The V gene is TRBV5-8, the J gene TRBJ1-2, with D possibly TRBD1 on 6 matching bases. Germline V gene data show CDR1 as SGHTS and CDR2 as YDEGEE. V was clipped by 4 bases and J by 4 bases, with 14 bases between them. The CDR3 has 14 amino acids. This CDR3 is CASSDVQGTYGYTF. The DNA for the CDR3 is TGTGCCAGCAGCGATGTACAGGGAACCTATGGCTACACCTTC.

The V gene is TRBV11-2, the J gene TRBJ1-2, with 8 bases fitting TRBD1. CDR1 and CDR2 (germline): SGHAT, FQNNGV. There are 15 residues in the CDR3. Trimming took 0 bases from V and 6 from J; bases not matched to a gene: 6. CDR3 protein: CASSLDPATGDGYTF. CDR3 coding DNA: TGTGCCAGCAGCTTAGATCCGGCGACAGGGGATGGCTACACCTTC.

J is TRBJ2-7 and V is TRBV4-1; D uncertain. V lost 4 bases, J lost 0 bases, and 10 bases lay in between. From germline, CDR1 is MGHRA and CDR2 YSYEKL. The CDR3 has 14 amino acids. The DNA for the CDR3 is TGCGCCAGCAGCCTCTTCTCGGCCTCCTACGAGCAGTACTTC. As protein: CASSLFSASYEQYF.

The genes are TRBV6-5 and TRBJ2-3; maybe TRBD2 (5 bases). Germline CDR1 and CDR2: MNHEY and SVGAGI. The CDR3 has 13 residues. V was pared by 3 bases and J by 5 bases, with 9 bases between. DNA of the CDR3: TGTGCCAGCAGTTATAGCGAATTAGATACGCAGTATTTT. Encoded protein: CASSYSELDTQYF.